The sequence of this T cell receptor (beta chain) was determined in a study of memory CD4+ T cells and cytomegalovirus serostatus. At the level of the study: Of the healthy Belgian adults, several were CMV seropositive and 24 seronegative. Study-wide findings and caveats: 67 of 164 known CMV-associated TCRbeta sequences appeared in CD4+ memory.

Germline V gene data show CDR1 as MNHEY and CDR2 as SMNVEV (reference sequence). The ends lost 6 bases at V and 0 bases at J; junction bases unmatched: 9. There are 16 residues in the CDR3. This table comes from immunoSEQ multiplex PCR, and its TCRdb copy is limited to in-frame clones, with some not included. The sample comprises more than 35,000 clones, around 80% of which are singletons, and less than 5.5% rests with the top ten. A remark on this clone: Antigen unknown.

Single viable CD3+CD4+CD8-CD45RO+ cells were sorted as the memory CD4+ T cells. Donors' CMV status reflects serum IgG against pp150, pp28, p38, p52. The chain combines TRBV27 with TRBJ2-7; 9 bases align to TRBD1. The receptor comes from an adult in good health and CMV-seropositive. Sample: memory CD4+ T cells from blood. CDR3 DNA: TGTGCCAGCAGCACAGACGGACAGGGGAGCTCCTACGAGCAGTACTTC. As protein: CASSTDGQGSSYEQYF.